The entry that follows covers one T cell receptor (beta chain) sequence. Its antigen is still unknown. The data stem from a study of immune evolution from preneoplasia to lung adenocarcinoma. Overall study results and limits: Normal lung had highest clonality; later lesions appeared denser, more diverse. From normal lung to invasive adenocarcinoma, top clone frequencies appeared to decrease.

Two lung cancer pathologists independently confirmed each histologic diagnosis. The method was immunoSEQ multiplex PCR; TCRdb's version includes in-frame clones alone and lacks a portion of them. The sample holds approximately 4,900 clones, approximately 73% seen once. This receptor was identified in a person between 65 and 80 years old with lung adenocarcinoma. The sequenced sample was FFPE minimally invasive lung adenocarcinoma tissue.

The CDR3 loop reads CASSPMAGGFAYNEQFF. The CDR3 DNA sequence: TGTGCCAGCAGCCCCATGGCGGGGGGATTCGCCTACAATGAGCAGTTCTTC. J is TRBJ2-1 and V is TRBV11-2; 8 nucleotides agree with TRBD2. J gave up 2 bases and V 5 bases, and 11 bases lay outside the gene matches. The CDR3 length is 17 residues. Looked up from germline, CDR1 is SGHAT and CDR2 is FQNNGV.